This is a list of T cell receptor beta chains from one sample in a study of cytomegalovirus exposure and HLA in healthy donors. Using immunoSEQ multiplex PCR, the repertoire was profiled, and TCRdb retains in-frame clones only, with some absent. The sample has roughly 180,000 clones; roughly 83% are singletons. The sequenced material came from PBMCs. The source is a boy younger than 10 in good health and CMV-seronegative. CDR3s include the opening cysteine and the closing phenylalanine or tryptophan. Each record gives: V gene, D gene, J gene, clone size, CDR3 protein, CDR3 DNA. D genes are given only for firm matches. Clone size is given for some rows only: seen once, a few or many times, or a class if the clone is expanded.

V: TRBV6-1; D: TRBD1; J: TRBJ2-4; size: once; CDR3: CASRGTGAYNSQYF; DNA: TGTGCCAGCAGGGGGACAGGGGCCTATAACAGTCAGTACTTC
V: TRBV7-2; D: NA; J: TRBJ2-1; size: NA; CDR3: CASSLGLDTNRFF; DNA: TGTGCCAGCAGCTTAGGCCTGGACACCAATCGGTTCTTC
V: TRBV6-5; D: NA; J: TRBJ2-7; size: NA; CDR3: CASRNSRSSYEQYF; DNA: TGTGCCAGCAGGAACTCTAGGAGCTCCTACGAGCAGTACTTC
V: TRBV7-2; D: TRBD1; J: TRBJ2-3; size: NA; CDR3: CASSSQGAGDTQYF; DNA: TGTGCCAGCAGCTCACAGGGGGCAGGGGATACGCAGTATTTT
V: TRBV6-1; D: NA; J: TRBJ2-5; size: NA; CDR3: CASSGGQLETQYF; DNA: TGTGCCAGCAGTGGGGGACAACTAGAGACCCAGTACTTC
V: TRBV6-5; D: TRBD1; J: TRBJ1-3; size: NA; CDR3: CASSPDRGHGNTIYF; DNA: TGTGCCAGCAGCCCCGACAGGGGGCATGGAAACACCATATATTTT
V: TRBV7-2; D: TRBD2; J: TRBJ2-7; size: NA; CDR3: CASSSTSGRSYEQYF; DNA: TGTGCCAGCAGCTCTACTAGCGGGAGATCCTACGAGCAGTACTTC
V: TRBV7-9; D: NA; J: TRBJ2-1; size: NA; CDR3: CASSHGEVSQGNEQFF; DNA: TGTGCCAGCAGCCACGGAGAGGTGTCCCAAGGCAATGAGCAGTTCTTC
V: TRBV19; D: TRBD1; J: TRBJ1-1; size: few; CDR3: CASSARGSEAFF; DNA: TGTGCCAGTAGTGCCAGGGGGTCTGAAGCTTTCTTT
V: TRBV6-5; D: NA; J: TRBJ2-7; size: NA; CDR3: CASSYSTDSYEQYF; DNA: TGTGCCAGCAGTTACTCGACAGATTCCTACGAGCAGTACTTC
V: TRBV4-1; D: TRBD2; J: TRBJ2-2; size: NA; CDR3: CASSFLGAGGPGELFF; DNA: TGCGCCAGCAGCTTTCTTGGGGCGGGAGGGCCGGGGGAGCTGTTTTTT
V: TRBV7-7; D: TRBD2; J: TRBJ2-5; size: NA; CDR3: CASSLSGGLQETQYF; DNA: TGTGCCAGCAGCTTGAGCGGGGGCCTCCAAGAAACCCAGTACTTC
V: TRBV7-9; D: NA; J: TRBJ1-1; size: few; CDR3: CASSLVGEGLNTEAFF; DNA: TGTGCCAGCAGCTTAGTGGGGGAGGGATTAAACACTGAAGCTTTCTTT
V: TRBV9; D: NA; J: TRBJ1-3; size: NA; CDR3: CASSVEQGPGNTIYF; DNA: TGTGCCAGCAGCGTAGAACAGGGTCCTGGAAACACCATATATTTT
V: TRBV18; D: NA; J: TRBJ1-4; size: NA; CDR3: CASSRDEKLFF; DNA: TGTGCCAGCTCCCGGGATGAAAAACTGTTTTTT
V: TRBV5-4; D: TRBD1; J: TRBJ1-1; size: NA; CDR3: CASSGGDRAFNTEAFF; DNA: TGTGCCAGCAGCGGAGGGGACAGGGCCTTTAACACTGAAGCTTTCTTT
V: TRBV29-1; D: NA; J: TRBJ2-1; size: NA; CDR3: CSVAGAIHNEQFF; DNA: TGCAGCGTTGCAGGGGCTATACACAATGAGCAGTTCTTC
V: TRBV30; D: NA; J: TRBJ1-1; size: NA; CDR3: CAWSTQGFPEAFF; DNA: TGTGCCTGGAGTACACAGGGTTTCCCTGAAGCTTTCTTT
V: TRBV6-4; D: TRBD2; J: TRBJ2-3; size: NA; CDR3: CASSDPRGEAGLTDTQYF; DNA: TGTGCCAGCAGTGACCCCCGAGGCGAAGCGGGGCTCACAGATACGCAGTATTTT
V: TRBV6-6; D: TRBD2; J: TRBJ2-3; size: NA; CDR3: CALALAGGTDTQYF; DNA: TGTGCCCTGGCCTTAGCGGGAGGGACAGATACGCAGTATTTT
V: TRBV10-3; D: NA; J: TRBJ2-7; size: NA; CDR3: CAISGGPPYEQYF; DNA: TGTGCCATCAGTGGGGGGCCGCCCTACGAGCAGTACTTC
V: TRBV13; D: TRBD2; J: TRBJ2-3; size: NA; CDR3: CASSLERGTTDTQYF; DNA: TGTGCCAGCAGCTTAGAGCGGGGAACCACAGATACGCAGTATTTT
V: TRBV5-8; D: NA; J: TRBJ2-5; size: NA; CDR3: CASSLARETQYF; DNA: TGTGCCAGCAGCTTGGCCCGGGAGACCCAGTACTTC
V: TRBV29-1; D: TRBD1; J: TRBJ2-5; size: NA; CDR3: CSVEDWGQGVTQYF; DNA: TGCAGCGTTGAAGATTGGGGACAGGGGGTGACCCAGTACTTC
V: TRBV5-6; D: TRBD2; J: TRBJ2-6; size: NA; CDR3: CASSGQASGGYSGANVLTF; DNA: TGTGCCAGCAGCGGGCAGGCTAGCGGTGGTTACTCTGGGGCCAACGTCCTGACTTTC
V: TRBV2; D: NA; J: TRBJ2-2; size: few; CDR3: CASNSGLDQRELFF; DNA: TGTGCCAGCAACTCCGGACTCGATCAGAGGGAGCTGTTTTTT
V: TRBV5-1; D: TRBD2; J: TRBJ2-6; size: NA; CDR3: CASSPGGLGTSGANVLTF; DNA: TGCGCCAGCAGCCCGGGCGGACTAGGCACTTCTGGGGCCAACGTCCTGACTTTC
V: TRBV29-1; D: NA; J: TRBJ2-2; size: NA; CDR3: CSVQGTYTGELFF; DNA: TGCAGCGTTCAGGGGACCTACACCGGGGAGCTGTTTTTT
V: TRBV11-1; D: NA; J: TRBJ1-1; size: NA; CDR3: CASSIDRGTEAFF; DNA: TGTGCCAGCAGCATCGATAGGGGGACTGAAGCTTTCTTT
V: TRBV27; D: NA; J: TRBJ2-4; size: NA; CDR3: CASSSPGKGAKNIQYF; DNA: TGTGCCAGCAGTTCCCCAGGGAAGGGAGCCAAAAACATTCAGTACTTC
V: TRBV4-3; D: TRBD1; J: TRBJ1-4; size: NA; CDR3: CASSLNDRDEKLFF; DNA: TGCGCCAGCAGCCTGAATGACAGGGACGAAAAACTGTTTTTT
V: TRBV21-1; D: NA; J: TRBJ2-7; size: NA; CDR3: CASSKRKREVPVWYEQYF; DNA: TGTGCCAGCAGCAAAAGAAAGCGGGAGGTACCAGTATGGTACGAGCAGTACTTC
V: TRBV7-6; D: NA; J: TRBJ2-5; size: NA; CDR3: CASSLVQQETQYF; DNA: TGTGCCAGCAGCTTAGTACAGCAAGAGACCCAGTACTTC
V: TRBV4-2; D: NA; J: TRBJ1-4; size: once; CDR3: CASSLPGTNEKLFF; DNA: TGTGCCAGCAGCCTCCCCGGGACTAATGAAAAACTGTTTTTT
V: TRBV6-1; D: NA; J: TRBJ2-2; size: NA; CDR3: CASSEAAGVNTGELFF; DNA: TGTGCCAGCAGTGAGGCTGCAGGGGTGAACACCGGGGAGCTGTTTTTT
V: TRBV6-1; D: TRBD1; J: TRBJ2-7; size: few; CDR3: CASEDSWTGSYEQYF; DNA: TGTGCCAGCGAGGATTCTTGGACAGGGTCCTACGAGCAGTACTTC
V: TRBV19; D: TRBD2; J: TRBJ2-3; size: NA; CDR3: CASSPLAGADTQYF; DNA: TGTGCCAGTAGTCCACTAGCGGGAGCGGATACGCAGTATTTT
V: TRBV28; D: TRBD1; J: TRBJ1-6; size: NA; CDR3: CASSTGQAPGYNSPLHF; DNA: TGTGCCAGCAGCACTGGACAGGCCCCAGGTTATAATTCACCCCTCCACTTT
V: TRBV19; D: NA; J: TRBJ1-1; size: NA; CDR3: CASSIAGTEAFF; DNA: TGTGCCAGTAGTATAGCGGGCACTGAAGCTTTCTTT